The 21 T cell receptor beta chains below were found in one sample sequenced in a study of blood T cell repertoires in COVID-19. Produced via immunoSEQ multiplex PCR; TCRdb's table is partial and in-frame only. The sample has 270,000 or so clones, more than 65% seen once. Sample: peripheral blood. The source is a woman younger than 35 with acute or convalescent COVID-19.

The rearrangement uses TRBV6-2 or TRBV6-3 and TRBJ2-7; possible D gene TRBD2, 6 bases. The CDR3 consists of 15 residues. V shed 5 bases and J shed 1 base, with 15 bases lying between them. Germline V gene sequence: CDR1 MNHEY, CDR2 SVGEGT. The CDR3 sequence: CASSMPGLGSYEQYF. The DNA for the CDR3 is TGTGCCAGCAGTATGCCGGGACTCGGATCCTACGAGCAGTACTTC.

On this clone: At one end the junction does not follow the germline gene, possibly because of a read error. V usage is TRBV6-1 and J usage is TRBJ1-2; 7 positions match TRBD1. Germline loops: CDR1 MNHNS, CDR2 SASEGT. CDR3 length: 13 residues. The CDR3 DNA reads as TGTGCCAGCAGGGAAGGGACAGCGCAAGGCTACACCTTC. Translation gives CASREGTAQGYTF.

This sequence joins TRBV18 and TRBJ2-1; TRBD1 matches at 7 bases. Germline CDR1 reads KGHSH; CDR2 reads LQKENI. This CDR3 is built from 16 residues. J was trimmed by 4 bases and V by 6 bases; bases with no gene match: 12. The CDR3 DNA follows: TGTGCCAGCTCCCCCCGGGACAGAGAACAATACAATGAGCAGTTCTTC. Translation: CASSPRDREQYNEQFF.

The chain carries TRBV19 and TRBJ2-7, with D maybe TRBD2 (6 bases). In germline, CDR1 is LNHDA, CDR2 SQIVND (reference sequence). CDR3 length equals 14 residues. Trimming stripped 3 bases from V and 2 bases from J, with 11 bases between. DNA of the CDR3: TGTGCCAGTAGTATGGTTTCGGGAGCCTACGAGCAGTACTTC. This sequence encodes CASSMVSGAYEQYF.

V gene TRBV5-6 combines with J gene TRBJ2-7; D is uncertain. This CDR3 spans 15 amino acids. Per germline, CDR1 SGHDT and CDR2 YYEEEE. V shed 0 bases and J shed 7 bases, with 17 bases lying between them. CDR3 coding DNA: TGTGCCAGCAGCTTGGCGCTAGACCTCTTTAGGGAGCAGTACTTC. Protein product: CASSLALDLFREQYF. The whole variable domain, remainder taken from reference TRBV5-6 and TRBJ2-7, is DAGVTQSPTHLIKTRGQQVTLRCSPKSGHDTVSWYQQALGQGPQFIFQYYEEEERQRGNFPDRFSGHQFPNYSSELNVNALLLGDSALYLCASSLALDLFREQYFGPGTRLTVT.

The chain recombines TRBV3-1 (or the pseudogene TRBV3-2) with TRBJ1-6; D possibly corresponds to TRBD1 (5 bases). V was shortened by 2 bases and J by 10 bases, with 21 bases between the two germline ends. Germline V lookup: CDR1 LGHDT, CDR2 YNNKEL (reference sequence). The CDR3 loop spans 17 amino acids. The CDR3 reads CASSQRSRPGAGSPLHF. The CDR3 nucleotides are TGTGCCAGCAGCCAAAGATCCAGACCTGGGGCAGGGTCACCCCTCCACTTT.

V gene TRBV4-3 combines with J gene TRBJ2-7; TRBD1 is a possible D gene (6 bases). Germline values: CDR1 LGHNA, CDR2 YSLEER. V shed 3 bases and J shed 4 bases, with 22 bases lying between them. This CDR3 is built from 17 residues. The DNA of the CDR3 is TGCGCCAGCAGCCATACCGCAAGGGGGAGACACCAATACGAGCAGTACTTC. It yields the protein CASSHTARGRHQYEQYF.

The DNA of the CDR3 is TGTGCCAGCAGGTTAACGGGCAATGAGCAGTTCTTC. Residues: CASRLTGNEQFF. This sequence joins TRBV27 and TRBJ2-1, with D uncertain. The CDR3 spans 12 residues. The germline V and J ends were trimmed by 6 bases and 6 bases, with 9 bases remaining between them. Looked up from germline, CDR1 is MNHEY and CDR2 is SMNVEV (reference sequence).

This chain uses TRBV3-1 (or the pseudogene TRBV3-2) with TRBJ1-1; D call uncertain. CDR3 length equals 17 residues. Germline CDR1 and CDR2: LGHDT and YNNKEL (reference sequence). V dropped 0 bases and J dropped 1 base, with 15 bases sitting between them. Here the CDR3 DNA reads TGTGCCAGCAGCCAAGAAATCCTTCTACAGCCGAACACTGAAGCTTTCTTT. Translated, it gives CASSQEILLQPNTEAFF.

This chain joins TRBV29-1 and TRBJ2-7; 13 bases are a match to TRBD2. V lost 1 base and J lost 2; bases outside the gene matches: 5. CDR1 is SQVTM and CDR2 is ANQGSEA in the germline V gene. This CDR3 has 16 amino acids. CDR3 loop: CSVEGTSGRDPYEQYF. Written as DNA, the CDR3 is TGCAGCGTTGAAGGGACTAGCGGGAGAGACCCCTACGAGCAGTACTTC.

This clone was detected ten times or more. V is TRBV27 and J is TRBJ1-2; D ambiguous. In germline, CDR1 is MNHEY, CDR2 SMNVEV (reference sequence). This CDR3 comprises 15 residues. Trimming left V 5 bases short and J 1 base short, with 14 bases between. For the CDR3, the DNA is TGTGCCAGCAGTCCCCTCACGGTCCGTAACTATGGCTACACCTTC. Its protein is CASSPLTVRNYGYTF.

The rearrangement uses TRBV7-2 and TRBJ1-5; 7 nucleotides line up with TRBD1. CDR3 length: 15 residues. Losses at the gene ends were 2 bases for V and 1 base for J; bases not matched to a gene: 2. Germline assignment: CDR1 SGHTA and CDR2 FQGNSA. CDR3 protein: CASSLQGQSNQPQHF. CDR3 DNA sequence: TGTGCCAGCAGCTTACAGGGACAGAGCAATCAGCCCCAGCATTTT.

The chain employs TRBV19 and TRBJ2-6; tentatively, D is TRBD1 (5 bases). The CDR3 runs 17 residues. The V end was cut by 4 bases, the J end by 0 bases, with 13 bases between. CDR1 is LNHDA, CDR2 SQIVND, per germline (reference sequence). The CDR3 spells CASSRGPDSSGANVLTF. The CDR3, as DNA: TGTGCCAGTAGTAGGGGCCCAGATAGCTCTGGGGCCAACGTCCTGACTTTC.

The rearrangement uses TRBV6-5 and TRBJ2-3; D not resolved. Per the germline V gene, CDR1 is MNHEY and CDR2 is SVGAGI. V lost 0 bases, J lost 6 bases, and 10 bases lay in between. The CDR3 is made up of 14 amino acids. CDR3 sequence: CASSYSIFRDTQYF. CDR3 DNA sequence: TGTGCCAGCAGTTACTCGATCTTTCGGGATACGCAGTATTTT.

This sequence joins TRBV15 and TRBJ2-4; TRBD1 agrees at 9 bases. V was clipped by 3 bases and J by 0 bases; unmatched bases: 6. Germline CDR1 LNHNV, CDR2 YYDKDF (reference sequence). The CDR3 covers 17 residues. In DNA, the CDR3 is TGTGCCACCAGCAGGGACGGGACAGGGCTAGCCAAAAACATTCAGTACTTC. Translating gives CATSRDGTGLAKNIQYF.

Worth noting for this clone: A read error may produce the germline difference seen at one junction end. The V and J genes are TRBV5-1 and TRBJ2-7, with 10 bases that match TRBD2. The CDR3 is made up of 14 amino acids. Germline V lookup: CDR1 SGHRS, CDR2 YFSETQ. CDR3 residues: CARRASGGAYEQYF. The CDR3 DNA reads TGCGCCCGCAGGGCCAGCGGGGGGGCCTACGAGCAGTACTTC. The full variable domain, with the rest looked up from reference TRBV5-1 and TRBJ2-7, is KAGVTQTPRYLIKTRGQQVTLSCSPISGHRSVSWYQQTPGQGLQFLFEYFSETQRNKGNFPGRFSGRQFSNSRSEMNVSTLELGDSALYLCARRASGGAYEQYFGPGTRLTVT.

This clone has just a few counts. V and J are TRBV7-2 and TRBJ1-2; D possibly corresponds to TRBD1 (6 bases). The CDR3 is 13 amino acids. V lost 5 bases and J 8 bases, leaving 15 bases between the germline ends. Germline V gene data show CDR1 as SGHTA and CDR2 as FQGNSA. The chain's CDR3 is CASSPPGTRGYTF. The DNA for the CDR3 is TGTGCCAGCAGCCCGCCCGGGACAAGGGGCTACACCTTC. Based on the CDR3 plus reference TRBV7-2 and TRBJ1-2, the full variable domain is GAGVSQSPSNKVTEKGKDVELRCDPISGHTALYWYRQSLGQGLEFLIYFQGNSAPDKSGLPSDRFSAERTGGSVSTLTIQRTQQEDSAVYLCASSPPGTRGYTFGSGTRLTVV.

This clone has more than one count but fewer than ten. The V gene is TRBV5-1, the J gene TRBJ2-7; no clear D gene. The CDR3 spans 12 residues. The germline CDR1 and CDR2 sequences are SGHRS and YFSETQ. V lost 1 base to trimming and J lost 6 bases, with 8 bases between them. CDR3 nucleotides: TGCGCCAGCAGCTTGTTCCCGGGCGAGCAGTACTTC. It is translated as CASSLFPGEQYF.

This chain uses TRBV5-4 with TRBJ2-7, with D maybe TRBD2 (6 bases). Germline V gene sequence: CDR1 SGHNT, CDR2 YYREEE (reference sequence). V lost 3 bases and J 0 bases, leaving 13 bases between the germline ends. The CDR3 runs to 15 residues. Here the CDR3 DNA reads TGTGCCAGCAGCTCACCGGGACTCGGCTCCTACGAGCAGTACTTC. It yields the protein CASSSPGLGSYEQYF.

The V and J genes are TRBV10-1 and TRBJ1-1; D uncertain. Germline V gene sequence: CDR1 WNHNN, CDR2 SYGVQD (reference sequence). Deletions cut 4 bases from V and 0 bases from J, with 6 bases between. This CDR3 has 13 amino acids. The CDR3 reads CASSALLNTEAFF. The CDR3 coding sequence is TGCGCCAGCAGTGCCCTCCTGAACACTGAAGCTTTCTTT.

The chain carries TRBV10-1 and TRBJ1-4; 9 nucleotides match TRBD1. Germline trimming cut 6 bases from V and 0 bases from J; bases unmatched to any gene: 8. Germline V gene data show CDR1 as WNHNN and CDR2 as SYGVQD (reference sequence). CDR3 size: 17 residues. CDR3 coding DNA: TGCGCCAGCAGGGGGGACAGGGAGAATACAACTAATGAAAAACTGTTTTTT. Translated, it gives CASRGDRENTTNEKLFF.